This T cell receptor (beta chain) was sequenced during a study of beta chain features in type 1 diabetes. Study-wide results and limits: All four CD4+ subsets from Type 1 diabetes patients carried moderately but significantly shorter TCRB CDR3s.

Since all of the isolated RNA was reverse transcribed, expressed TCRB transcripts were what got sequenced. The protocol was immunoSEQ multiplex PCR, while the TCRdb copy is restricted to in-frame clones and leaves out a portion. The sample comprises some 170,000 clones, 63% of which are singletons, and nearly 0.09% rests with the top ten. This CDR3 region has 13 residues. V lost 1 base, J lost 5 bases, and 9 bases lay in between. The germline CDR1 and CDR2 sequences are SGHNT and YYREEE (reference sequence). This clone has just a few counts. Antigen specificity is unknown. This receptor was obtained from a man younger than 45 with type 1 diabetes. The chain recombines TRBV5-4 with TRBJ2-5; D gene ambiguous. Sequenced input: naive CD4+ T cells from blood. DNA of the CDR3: TGTGCCAGCAGCTTGAGTGGTGGCGAGACCCAGTACTTC. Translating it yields CASSLSGGETQYF.